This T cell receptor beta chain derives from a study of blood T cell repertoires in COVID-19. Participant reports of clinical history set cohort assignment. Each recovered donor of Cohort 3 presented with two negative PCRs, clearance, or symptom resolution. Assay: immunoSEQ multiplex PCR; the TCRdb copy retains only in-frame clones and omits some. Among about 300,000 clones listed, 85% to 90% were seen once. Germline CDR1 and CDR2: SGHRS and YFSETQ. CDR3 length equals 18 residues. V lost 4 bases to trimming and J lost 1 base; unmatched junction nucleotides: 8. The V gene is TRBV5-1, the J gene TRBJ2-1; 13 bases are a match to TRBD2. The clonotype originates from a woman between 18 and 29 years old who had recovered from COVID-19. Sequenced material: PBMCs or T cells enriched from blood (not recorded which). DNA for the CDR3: TGCGCCAGCAGCCCTATGACTAGCGGGGGGCTTTCCTACAATGAGCAGTTCTTC. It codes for CASSPMTSGGLSYNEQFF.